What follows are 10 T cell receptor beta chains derived from one specimen sequenced in a study of siplizumab effects on memory and regulatory T cells. Clones were sequenced by immunoSEQ multiplex PCR, and TCRdb holds only the in-frame ones, with some missing. The table records about 80,000 clones, 95% of them present only once. Input material: CD8+ T cells sorted from blood. These receptors originate from a human donor in good health.

The chain recombines TRBV25-1 with TRBJ2-2; 9 bases are a match to TRBD2. V gave up 5 bases and J gave up 2 bases; unmatched junction bases: 9. The CDR3 sequence is 17 residues long. CDR1 is MGHDK, CDR2 SYGVNS, per germline. The CDR3, as DNA: TGTGCCAGCAGTACCATCCCGACTAGCGGTAACACCGGGGAGCTGTTTTTT. Residues: CASSTIPTSGNTGELFF.

The CDR3: CASSFSGGTYEQYF. CDR3 DNA: TGTGCCAGCAGTTTCAGCGGGGGGACCTACGAGCAGTACTTC. The genes are TRBV27 and TRBJ2-7, with TRBD2 identical over 9 bases. Germline V gene sequence: CDR1 MNHEY, CDR2 SMNVEV (reference sequence). This CDR3 has 14 residues. V lost 3 bases to trimming and J lost 2 bases; unmatched junction nucleotides: 2.

This chain joins TRBV5-4 and TRBJ2-3; a weak D match, TRBD2 (7 bases). This CDR3 has 14 amino acids. V was shortened by 7 bases and J by 3 bases, with 15 bases between the two germline ends. Germline loops: CDR1 SGHNT, CDR2 YYREEE (reference sequence). CDR3 region: CASGGGRETDTQYF. CDR3 bases: TGTGCCAGCGGGGGCGGGAGAGAAACAGATACGCAGTATTTT.

Turning to this clone: The sample carries other DNA sequences with the same CDR3. V usage is TRBV14 and J usage is TRBJ2-7; unclear D gene. The CDR3 sequence is 11 residues long. Trimming took 1 base from V and 4 from J, leaving 2 bases between them. Germline V CDR1 and CDR2: SGHDN, FVKESK. The DNA for the CDR3 is TGTGCCAGCAGCCAAGGGTACGAGCAGTACTTC. This gives the protein CASSQGYEQYF.

V usage is TRBV23-1 and J usage is TRBJ2-3, with 10 bases identical to TRBD2. TRBV23-1 falls under the ORF class, with uncertain function. The CDR3 consists of 19 residues. The trim removed 9 bases at V and 0 bases at J, leaving 18 bases unmatched. CDR3 amino acids: CARSNPTSGWRWSTDTQYF. The CDR3 nucleotides read TGCGCCAGATCTAACCCGACTAGCGGGTGGAGGTGGAGCACAGATACGCAGTATTTT.

The chain joins TRBV5-4 to TRBJ2-1; D may be TRBD2 (5 bases). The CDR3 runs to 14 residues. Germline values: CDR1 SGHNT, CDR2 YYREEE (reference sequence). Between the trimmed V and J ends, which lost 0 bases and 4 bases, there was a span of 8 bases. The CDR3 loop reads CASSLEAVYNEQFF. The CDR3 region has the DNA TGTGCCAGCAGCTTGGAAGCGGTGTACAATGAGCAGTTCTTC.

DNA of the CDR3: TGTGCCAGCAGCTGGCTAGCGGAGAACACCGGGGAGCTGTTTTTT. Translated, it gives CASSWLAENTGELFF. This sequence joins TRBV6-5 and TRBJ2-2; 7 bases agree with TRBD2. This CDR3 is built from 15 residues. Per germline, CDR1 MNHEY and CDR2 SVGAGI. V gave up 6 bases and J gave up 1 base; unmatched junction bases: 5.

The rearrangement links TRBV29-1 to TRBJ2-1; D could derive from TRBD1 or TRBD2 (6 bases each). Per the germline V gene, CDR1 is SQVTM and CDR2 is ANQGSEA. The CDR3 runs 14 residues. Trimming took off 4 bases at V and 5 bases at J, with 15 bases between the two ends. This CDR3 is CSVVGRDTDNEQFF. The CDR3 nucleotides are TGCAGCGTTGTAGGGCGGGACACAGACAATGAGCAGTTCTTC.

In regard to this clone: Its ends do not fully match the called genes, so a read error is possible. CDR3 sequence reads: CAGSWPGSYEQYF. CDR3 coding DNA: TGCGCCGGCAGCTGGCCTGGGAGCTACGAGCAGTACTTC. This chain joins TRBV4-1 and TRBJ2-7; D is perhaps TRBD2 (5 bases). The V gene's germline CDR1 is MGHRA and CDR2 YSYEKL. There are 13 residues in the CDR3.

The CDR3 sequence: CASSLGGGAHEQFF. CDR3 nucleotides: TGCGCCAGCAGCTTAGGGGGAGGGGCCCATGAGCAGTTCTTC. The rearrangement joins TRBV4-1 to TRBJ2-1, with D possibly matching TRBD2 (7 bases). Trimming took off 5 bases at V and 8 bases at J, with 16 bases between the two ends. The CDR3 totals 14 residues. CDR1 MGHRA and CDR2 YSYEKL come from the germline V gene.